The entry below describes one TCR beta chain. Donors of Cohort 3 who recovered were those that had two negative PCRs, clearance, or symptom resolution. This sample is drawn from a study of blood T cell repertoires in COVID-19. Study at large: From the United States, Italy and Spain came samples of acute and convalescent COVID-19. The cDNA or gDNA used as material had been derived from T cells, B-cell-depleted T cells, or PBMCs.

Authors' data handling: Cell counts per sample came from amplifying reference gene primers. The assay was immunoSEQ multiplex PCR, and TCRdb's table has in-frame clones only and misses some. For V, J and clone size, that table is used; D and trimming come from the DNA. The sample gives about 480,000 clones, approximately 88% of which show up once; 1.5% to 2% is in the top ten. This TCR derives from a woman aged 40-49 years who had recovered from COVID-19. Sequenced: PBMCs or T cells enriched from blood (not recorded which).

CDR3 nucleotide sequence: TGTGCCAGCAGCCAACCGCGGGTTGCGGGGGCCAACGTCCTGACTTTC. It encodes CASSQPRVAGANVLTF. The chain couples TRBV3-1 (or the pseudogene TRBV3-2) to TRBJ2-6; a possible D gene is TRBD2 (5 bases). The CDR3 has 16 amino acids. Trimming took off 2 bases at V and 4 bases at J, with 12 bases between the two ends. Germline CDR1 LGHDT, CDR2 YNNKEL (reference sequence).